This TCR beta chain was profiled in a study of CD8 T cells in ankylosing spondylitis. Broader study findings: CD8+ by phenotype, disease-linked clones were relatively rare in peripheral blood. Within ankylosing spondylitis blood, a TCR beta motif made up of seven to nine highly homologous variants appeared to be characteristic. There was reportedly significant enrichment of clones that were disease-linked in matched ankylosing spondylitis synovial fluid.

With respect to this clonotype: Its specificity is not known.

This CDR3 is built from 15 residues. Trimming stripped 5 bases from V and 0 bases from J, with 12 bases between. Germline lookup yields CDR1 SGHTA and CDR2 FQGTGA. Molecular-barcoded quantitative 5'-RACE produced these TCR beta libraries. TCRdb itself ran the 5' RACE reads through MiXCR, one entry per CDR3 protein. The sample includes approximately 140,000 distinct CDR3 sequences, around 42% seen only once; the top ten take roughly 15%. Sequences were obtained from synovial fluid, either unsorted or a sorted T cell fraction (not recorded which). J is TRBJ2-3 and V is TRBV7-3; D gene ambiguous. The receptor was derived from a male donor with ankylosing spondylitis. The CDR3 bases are TGTGCCAGCAGCCCAGGATTCCCAAGCACAGATACGCAGTATTTT. Its translation: CASSPGFPSTDTQYF.